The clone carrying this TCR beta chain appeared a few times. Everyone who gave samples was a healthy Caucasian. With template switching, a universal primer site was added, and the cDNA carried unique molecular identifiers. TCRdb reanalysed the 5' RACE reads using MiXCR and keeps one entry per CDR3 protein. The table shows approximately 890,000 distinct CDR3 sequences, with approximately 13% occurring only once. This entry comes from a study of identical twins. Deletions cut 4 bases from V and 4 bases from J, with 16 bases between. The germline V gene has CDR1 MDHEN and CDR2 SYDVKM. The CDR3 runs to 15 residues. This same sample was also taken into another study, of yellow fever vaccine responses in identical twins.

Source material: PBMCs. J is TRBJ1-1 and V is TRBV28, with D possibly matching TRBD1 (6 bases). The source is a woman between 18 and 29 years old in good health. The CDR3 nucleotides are TGTGCCAGCAGTTCCAGCACAGGGTGGAGCACTGAAGCTTTCTTT. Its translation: CASSSSTGWSTEAFF.